Each of the 4 T cell receptor beta chains below was sequenced from the same sample in a study of Ad26.COV2.S vaccination and SARS-CoV-2 variants. Repertoires were generated with immunoSEQ multiplex PCR, while TCRdb's copy carries only in-frame clones and drops some. This sample has approximately 340,000 clones, with about 90% found just once. Sequencing used peripheral blood, obtained after recovery from COVID-19. Source of these receptors: a human donor who had recovered from COVID-19.

The gene calls are TRBV7-9 and TRBJ1-5; D may be TRBD1 (5 bases). Germline V gene lookup returns CDR1 SEHNR and CDR2 FQNEAQ (reference sequence). This CDR3 region has 14 residues. Trimming stripped 0 bases from V and 8 bases from J, with 11 bases between. CDR3: CASSLATGGEPQHF. The CDR3, as DNA: TGTGCCAGCAGCTTAGCTACGGGGGGGGAGCCCCAGCATTTT.

The chain carries TRBV28 and TRBJ2-7; possible D gene TRBD2, 6 bases. V lost 3 bases, J lost 0 bases, and 9 bases lay in between. The V gene's germline CDR1 is MDHEN and CDR2 SYDVKM. This CDR3 has 14 residues. CDR3 bases: TGTGCCAGCAGTTTGGGGGGATACTCCTACGAGCAGTACTTC. This codes for CASSLGGYSYEQYF.

This chain joins TRBV7-8 and TRBJ1-3; D gene uncertain. Germline V gives CDR1 SGHVS, CDR2 FQNEAQ. V was trimmed by 0 bases and J by 4 bases, leaving 10 bases between them. The CDR3 is made up of 15 amino acids. In nucleotides, the CDR3 is TGTGCCAGCAGCTTAGCGGTAGGCCGGGGAAACACCATATATTTT. Its translation: CASSLAVGRGNTIYF.

This clone is a singleton in its sample. This chain uses TRBV3-1 (or the pseudogene TRBV3-2) with TRBJ2-1; 9 bases align to TRBD1. With 5 bases clipped from V and 3 bases from J, the junction kept 5 bases outside the gene matches. The germline gives CDR1 LGHDT, CDR2 YNNKEL (reference sequence). The CDR3 runs 15 residues. The CDR3 protein is CASSVRQGVYNEQFF. In DNA form, the CDR3 reads TGTGCCAGCAGCGTACGACAGGGGGTCTACAATGAGCAGTTCTTC.